These 19 T cell receptor beta chains were all obtained from the same sample, sequenced in a study of T cell changes during pregnancy in multiple sclerosis. Clones were read by immunoSEQ multiplex PCR, and TCRdb kept only the in-frame ones, dropping some. The data contain some 81,000 clones, roughly 91% of them singletons. Material: peripheral blood, obtained after pregnancy. These receptors originate from a female donor in good health, enrolled as a control in a pregnancy study.

V is TRBV11-2 and J is TRBJ1-2; D is unresolved. The CDR3 contains 14 residues. The V end lost 5 bases, the J end lost 1 base, and 11 bases lay between the germline ends. In germline, CDR1 is SGHAT, CDR2 FQNNGV. The chain's CDR3 is CASSPSGLNYGYTF. CDR3 DNA: TGTGCCAGCAGCCCCAGTGGGCTTAACTATGGCTACACCTTC. The full variable domain, its missing parts supplied by reference TRBV11-2 and TRBJ1-2, is EAGVAQSPRYKIIEKRQSVAFWCNPISGHATLYWYQQILGQGPKLLIQFQNNGVVDDSQLPKDRFSAERLKGVDSTLKIQPAKLEDSAVYLCASSPSGLNYGYTFGSGTRLTVV.

This clone was picked up one time. The chain is built from TRBV11-3 and TRBJ2-1, with 7 bases lining up with TRBD1. CDR1 SGHNT and CDR2 YENEEA come from the germline V gene. The CDR3 totals 13 residues. V trimming: 5 bases; J trimming: 6 bases; junction bases outside the gene matches: 4. The CDR3 DNA reads TGTGCCAGCAGCCGACAGGGCTTCAATGAGCAGTTCTTC. Translated, it gives CASSRQGFNEQFF. Using reference TRBV11-3 and TRBJ2-1 for the parts outside the CDR3, the full variable domain is EAGVVQSPRYKIIEKKQPVAFWCNPISGHNTLYWYLQNLGQGPELLIRYENEEAVDDSQLPKDRFSAERLKGVDSTLKIQPAELGDSAVYLCASSRQGFNEQFFGPGTRLTVL.

The chain carries TRBV5-4 and TRBJ2-5, with D maybe TRBD2 (5 bases). The CDR3 spans 13 residues. Germline CDR1 is SGHNT and CDR2 is YYREEE (reference sequence). V lost 3 bases and J lost 4, with 10 bases in between. Written as DNA, the CDR3 is TGTGCCAGCAGCTCAGGAGGAGGAGAGACCCAGTACTTC. Its protein is CASSSGGGETQYF. Full variable domain (missing parts from reference TRBV5-4 and TRBJ2-5): ETGVTQSPTHLIKTRGQQVTLRCSSQSGHNTVSWYQQALGQGPQFIFQYYREEENGRGNFPPRFSGLQFPNYSSELNVNALELDDSALYLCASSSGGGETQYFGPGTRLLVL.

The V call is TRBV6-6, the J call TRBJ2-7; D ambiguous. The V gene's germline CDR1 is MNHNY and CDR2 SVGAGI (reference sequence). CDR3 length: 13 residues. With 2 bases removed from V and 0 bases from J, the gap between germline ends came to 5 bases. This CDR3 is CASSYTSSYEQYF. CDR3 nucleotide sequence: TGTGCCAGCAGTTACACGAGCTCCTACGAGCAGTACTTC.

The chain carries TRBV5-1 and TRBJ1-2, with a tentative D call TRBD1 (6 bases). The CDR3 length is 14 residues. Trimming stripped 1 base from V and 4 bases from J, with 11 bases between. In germline, CDR1 is SGHRS, CDR2 YFSETQ. CDR3 residues: CASSLTGLRYGYTF. CDR3 bases: TGCGCCAGCAGCTTGACAGGGCTCCGCTATGGCTACACCTTC.

The chain couples TRBV18 to TRBJ2-5, with TRBD2 identical over 8 bases. Losses at the gene ends were 0 bases for V and 4 bases for J; bases not matched to a gene: 4. The V gene's germline CDR1 is KGHSH and CDR2 LQKENI. This CDR3 has 15 amino acids. CDR3 region: CASSPPGLAGETQYF. The CDR3, as DNA: TGTGCCAGCTCACCACCGGGCCTAGCGGGAGAGACCCAGTACTTC.

The V call is TRBV19, the J call TRBJ1-2, with D possibly being TRBD1 (6 bases). CDR3 length: 15 residues. Trimming shortened V by 6 bases and J by 3 bases, and 17 bases separated the two germline ends. CDR1 is LNHDA, CDR2 SQIVND, per germline (reference sequence). Here the CDR3 reads CASSPQGRGYYGYTF. CDR3 in DNA: TGTGCCAGTAGCCCGCAGGGGCGCGGTTACTATGGCTACACCTTC.

V usage is TRBV28 and J usage is TRBJ2-3; 13 bases match TRBD2. The CDR3 is made up of 15 amino acids. Germline trimming cut 7 bases from V and 4 bases from J; bases unmatched to any gene: 5. Germline CDR1 and CDR2: MDHEN and SYDVKM. CDR3 loop: CASILAGGRSDTQYF. Here the CDR3 DNA reads TGTGCCAGCATACTAGCGGGAGGGCGGTCAGATACGCAGTATTTT.

CDR3: CASSIGGQGAVEQYF. The CDR3 DNA sequence: TGTGCCAGTAGTATAGGGGGACAGGGGGCCGTCGAGCAGTACTTC. The chain carries TRBV19 and TRBJ2-7, with 12 positions matching TRBD1. The V segment lost 1 base and the J segment 6 bases; nucleotides outside the gene matches: 4. Germline lookup yields CDR1 LNHDA and CDR2 SQIVND (reference sequence). The CDR3 contains 15 residues.

The V and J genes are TRBV2 and TRBJ2-1; 7 nucleotides align to TRBD1. Per germline, CDR1 SNHLY and CDR2 FYNNEI. This CDR3 has 14 residues. J gave up 4 bases and V 6 bases, and 6 bases lay outside the gene matches. The DNA for the CDR3 is TGTGCCAGCAGAATCCGGGACAGTTACAATGAGCAGTTCTTC. This encodes CASRIRDSYNEQFF.

DNA of the CDR3: TGTGCCAGCAGCTTAACCTACCTAGCGGGAGCTTCCTACGAGCAGTACTTC. This gives the protein CASSLTYLAGASYEQYF. This sequence joins TRBV7-9 and TRBJ2-7; 10 nucleotides agree with TRBD2. Germline V gives CDR1 SEHNR, CDR2 FQNEAQ (reference sequence). The J segment lost 1 base and the V segment lost 2 bases, leaving 8 bases of the junction unmatched. CDR3 length equals 17 residues.

The rearrangement uses TRBV30 and TRBJ2-7; 9 positions agree with TRBD1. J lost 3 bases, V lost 3 bases, and 3 bases had no gene match. Germline CDR1 reads GTSNPN; CDR2 reads SVGIG (reference sequence). This CDR3 has 13 amino acids. The CDR3 DNA follows: TGTGCCTGGAGGGGGGACAGGGTCTACGAGCAGTACTTC. Translation: CAWRGDRVYEQYF.

The rearrangement links TRBV18 to TRBJ1-5; 9 bases are a match to TRBD1. CDR3 length: 15 residues. Germline CDR1 and CDR2: KGHSH and LQKENI. V lost 3 bases to trimming and J lost 3 bases; unmatched junction nucleotides: 3. The CDR3 loop is CASSPGTGNNQPQHF. The CDR3 bases are TGTGCCAGCTCACCCGGGACAGGGAACAATCAGCCCCAGCATTTT. Variable domain in full (rest from reference TRBV18 and TRBJ1-5): NAGVMQNPRHLVRRRGQEARLRCSPMKGHSHVYWYRQLPEEGLKFMVYLQKENIIDESGMPKERFSAEFPKEGPSILRIQQVVRGDSAAYFCASSPGTGNNQPQHFGDGTRLSIL.

This chain joins TRBV16 and TRBJ2-2; 12 positions match TRBD2. CDR3 length: 16 amino acids. V dropped 4 bases and J dropped 5; count of bases not matched to a gene: 5. Germline values: CDR1 KGHSY, CDR2 FQNENV. The CDR3: CASSLGLAGMTGELFF. The CDR3, as DNA: TGTGCCAGCAGCCTTGGACTAGCGGGAATGACCGGGGAGCTGTTTTTT.

J is TRBJ1-6 and V is TRBV2; 7 bases align to TRBD1. Germline values: CDR1 SNHLY, CDR2 FYNNEI. CDR3 size: 16 residues. The V segment lost 7 bases and the J segment 0 bases; nucleotides outside the gene matches: 6. The CDR3 sequence is CASKTGKSSYNSPLHF. CDR3 bases: TGTGCCAGCAAGACAGGGAAAAGCTCCTATAATTCACCCCTCCACTTT.

The chain couples TRBV4-1 to TRBJ2-1; 8 bases fit TRBD2. CDR3 length equals 16 residues. Germline CDR1 is MGHRA and CDR2 is YSYEKL. V was clipped by 4 bases and J by 7 bases; unmatched bases: 12. CDR3 DNA sequence: TGCGCCAGCAGCCGCCTAAGCGGGGGAGGTTGGAATGAGCAGTTCTTC. Amino acids: CASSRLSGGGWNEQFF.

The chain employs TRBV18 and TRBJ1-1; no clear D. The CDR3 runs 12 residues. Germline V gene data show CDR1 as KGHSH and CDR2 as LQKENI. V lost 2 bases and J 6 bases, leaving 7 bases between the germline ends. The DNA for the CDR3 is TGTGCCAGCTCACCATTGGAGGCTGAAGCTTTCTTT. Its protein product is CASSPLEAEAFF. Supplemented by reference TRBV18 and TRBJ1-1, the full variable domain reads NAGVMQNPRHLVRRRGQEARLRCSPMKGHSHVYWYRQLPEEGLKFMVYLQKENIIDESGMPKERFSAEFPKEGPSILRIQQVVRGDSAAYFCASSPLEAEAFFGQGTRLTVV.

This sequence joins TRBV28 and TRBJ2-7; 10 bases fit TRBD2. Germline CDR1 and CDR2: MDHEN and SYDVKM. The CDR3 extends over 17 amino acids. V lost 1 base and J lost 2; bases outside the gene matches: 8. The CDR3 loop reads CASSLSSGRSSTYEQYF. The DNA for the CDR3 is TGTGCCAGCAGTTTATCTAGCGGGAGATCTAGCACCTACGAGCAGTACTTC.

The CDR3 DNA follows: TGTGCCAGCAGTGGGGGGGGAAGCACAGATACGCAGTATTTT. It translates to CASSGGGSTDTQYF. The chain links TRBV7-2 to TRBJ2-3; 7 positions agree with TRBD2. V lost 6 bases, J lost 0 bases, and 3 bases stayed unmatched. CDR1 SGHTA and CDR2 FQGNSA come from the germline V gene. CDR3 length: 14 residues.